This T cell receptor beta chain is from a study of blood T cell repertoires in COVID-19 (dated by TCRdb to about 2020). Regarding the study in general: Collaborator samples came from the United States, Italy and Spain and covered acute and convalescent phases of COVID-19. The prospective study material was composed of cDNA or gDNA derived from T cells, B-cell-depleted T cells, or PBMCs. Deeply sampled blood TCRbeta repertoires from subjects exposed to, actively infected with, or recovered from COVID-19 were included in the dataset. The repertoires were released in a freely available public database meant as a resource for research on the immune response to SARS-CoV-2. Samples came from the ongoing ImmuneRACE study (first 160 participants) plus 1,254 subjects from 6 global collaborators. Sample metadata almost always included a de-identified subject ID, COVID-19 status, age in years and sex. Where available, HLA class I and class II types were obtained from metadata supplied by the sample provider rather than from assay-based typing. Results and caveats for the whole study, not just this receptor: Clinical and demographic metadata were provided uncurated, with the amount varying by source and participant.

The immunoSEQ Assay, a bias-controlled multiplex PCR, was used to amplify TCRbeta CDR3 regions from genomic DNA. Under the source paper's analysis protocol: The number of nucleated cells in each sample was estimated from the amplification of reference gene primers within the assay. To quantify the absolute abundance of each unique TCRbeta CDR3 rearrangement, sequence reads were collapsed and filtered. For each sample, productive Simpson clonality was calculated by taking the square root of Simpson's diversity index across productive rearrangements. TCRdb holds this immuneACCESS table with in-frame rearrangements only. Some clones are missing; in checked studies, unresolved V genes explain under half, and the rest has no known cause. The DNA was the basis for D and trimming; V, J and clone size are from that table. In this sample the table shows about 400,000 clones, around 90% of which occur a single time. The ten largest make up nearly 2% of the sample.

In regard to this clone: Its specific antigen is unknown. Per-nucleotide qualities are absent, and no much larger clonotype sits a single base away.

Enrolling through a virtual design, the prospective study's participants ranged in age from roughly 18 to 95 years and lived across 20 to 30 United States geographic areas. Cohort assignment in the prospective study relied on participant-reported clinical history from a screening survey and a study questionnaire. Mobile phlebotomists in the prospective study collected whole blood, serum and a nasopharyngeal or oropharyngeal swab from every participant. Over a roughly 2-month period, participants in the prospective study had the option of providing additional blood draws and questionnaires. Before DNA extraction, blood samples from the prospective study were shipped at room temperature or frozen. From its cysteine to its phenylalanine, the CDR3 spans 16 amino acids. The read is trimmed to its CDR3 DNA, 48 bases read in frame from base 1. The germline V and J ends show losses of 5 bases and 6 bases respectively, and no gene match explains 10 bases of the junction. In the germline V gene, CDR1 corresponds to SGHDT and CDR2 to YYEEEE.

Recombination joined TRBV5-6 with TRBJ2-1, with 11 bases matching TRBD2. Sequencing was carried out using PBMCs or T cells enriched from blood (not recorded which). This clonotype was obtained from a woman under 30 with acute COVID-19. The CDR3 protein sequence reads: CASRPWTSGYINEQFF. The nucleotide sequence reads TGTGCCAGCAGACCTTGGACTAGCGGGTACATCAATGAGCAGTTCTTC.